This T cell receptor (beta chain) was identified during a study of blood T cell repertoires in COVID-19. This CDR3 has 15 amino acids. V shed 5 bases, J shed 2 bases, and the junction held 11 bases outside the gene matches. In germline, CDR1 is GTSNPN, CDR2 SVGIG (reference sequence). Here immunoSEQ multiplex PCR was the method, and the copy in TCRdb shows in-frame clones only, minus some. This table has about 220,000 clones, roughly 85% appearing once. The chain combines TRBV30 with TRBJ1-1; 7 positions agree with TRBD1. Sample: peripheral blood. The receptor was isolated from a woman in her 70s with COVID-19, enrolled during active disease. This CDR3 reads CAWAFSGTVNTEAFF. The CDR3 DNA reads as TGTGCCTGGGCGTTTTCCGGGACAGTTAACACTGAAGCTTTCTTT.